This record covers a single TCR beta chain. Its antigen is still unknown. This CDR3 has 15 amino acids. Then a second PCR, running roughly 6 to 12 cycles, was carried out with a sample-barcoded 5' primer and a J-beta primer mix. TCRdb re-analysed the 5' RACE reads in MiXCR, keeping a single row per CDR3 protein. The sample lists about a million distinct CDR3 sequences; roughly 47% were seen once. These data are taken from a study of blood T cells in healthy people across ages. Overall study findings and caveats: Donor CMV status, an unknown factor, possibly confounded changes in expanded clonotypes. A roughly linear fall in TCR beta diversity per million T cells was seen with increasing age.

Sequenced input: blood. The receptor comes from a woman aged 55-70 years in good health. The chain carries TRBV21-1 and TRBJ1-1. TRBV21-1 is listed as a pseudogene. The CDR3 loop is CASSKATSWDTEAFF. In nucleotides, the CDR3 is TGTGCCAGCAGCAAAGCAACCTCATGGGACACTGAAGCTTTCTTT.